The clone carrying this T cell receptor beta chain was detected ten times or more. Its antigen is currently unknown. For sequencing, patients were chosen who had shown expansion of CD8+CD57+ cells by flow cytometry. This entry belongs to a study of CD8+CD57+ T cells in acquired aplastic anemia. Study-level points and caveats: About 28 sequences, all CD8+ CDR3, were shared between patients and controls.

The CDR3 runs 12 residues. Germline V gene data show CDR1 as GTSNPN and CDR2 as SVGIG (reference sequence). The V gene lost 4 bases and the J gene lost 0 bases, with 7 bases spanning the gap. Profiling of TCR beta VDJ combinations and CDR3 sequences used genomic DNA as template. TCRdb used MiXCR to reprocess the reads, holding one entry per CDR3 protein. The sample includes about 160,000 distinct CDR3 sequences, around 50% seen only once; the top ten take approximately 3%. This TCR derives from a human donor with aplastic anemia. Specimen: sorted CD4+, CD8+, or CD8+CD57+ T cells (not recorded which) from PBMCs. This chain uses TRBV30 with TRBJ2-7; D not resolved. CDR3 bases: TGTGCCTGGAAGGGCCTCTCCTACGAGCAGTACTTC. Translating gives CAWKGLSYEQYF.